These 32 T cell receptor beta chains originate from one sample sequenced in a study of CD8 T cells in ankylosing spondylitis. MiXCR, run by TCRdb on the 5' RACE reads, gives a single entry per CDR3 protein. The sample lists hundreds of thousands of distinct CDR3 sequences; around 20% were seen once. Sequences were obtained from blood, either unsorted or a sorted T cell fraction (not recorded which). Receptors were obtained from a female donor with ankylosing spondylitis or in good health (not recorded which).

This clonotype was counted a few times. The chain employs TRBV20-1 and TRBJ2-7; D gene unclear. The germline gives CDR1 DFQATT, CDR2 SNEGSKA (reference sequence). The CDR3 consists of 13 residues. Trimming shortened V by 5 bases and J by 0 bases, and 11 bases separated the two germline ends. The CDR3 loop is CSAGDGTSYEQYF. CDR3 DNA sequence: TGCAGTGCTGGTGACGGAACCTCCTACGAGCAGTACTTC.

Only a few counts were recorded for this clonotype. The gene calls are TRBV20-1 and TRBJ2-1, with D perhaps TRBD2 (5 bases). Germline-derived CDR1 and CDR2 are DFQATT and SNEGSKA (reference sequence). V lost 5 bases to trimming and J lost 8 bases, with 22 bases between them. This CDR3 contains 15 residues. CDR3 residues: CSAQSWESVFDEQFF. The DNA of the CDR3 is TGCAGTGCTCAGTCGTGGGAGTCCGTTTTCGATGAGCAGTTCTTC.

The J gene is TRBJ2-7, the V gene TRBV4-3; 16 nucleotides line up with TRBD2. V shed 4 bases, J shed 7 bases, and the junction held 7 bases outside the gene matches. Germline V gene lookup returns CDR1 LGHNA and CDR2 YSLEER. The CDR3 is 16 residues long. This CDR3 is CASSPGLAGGSQEQYF. The CDR3 nucleotides read TGCGCCAGCAGCCCGGGACTAGCGGGAGGGTCCCAAGAGCAGTACTTC.

This clonotype was observed many times. The chain employs TRBV20-1 and TRBJ2-1; 13 nucleotides line up with TRBD2. The J segment lost 9 bases and the V segment lost 5 bases, leaving 7 bases of the junction unmatched. This CDR3 has 14 residues. CDR1 DFQATT and CDR2 SNEGSKA come from the germline V gene (reference sequence). Here the CDR3 reads CSAGGLAGNPEQFF. CDR3 nucleotide sequence: TGCAGTGCTGGGGGACTAGCGGGAAACCCTGAGCAGTTCTTC.

This clonotype was detected a few times. The V call is TRBV2, the J call TRBJ2-6, with TRBD1 matching over 9 bases. The CDR3 runs to 16 residues. Germline CDR1 SNHLY, CDR2 FYNNEI. The junction had 5 bases not matched to a gene; V was cut back by 8 bases and J by 0 bases. CDR3 amino acids: CASQETGGSGANVLTF. The CDR3 DNA reads as TGTGCCAGCCAAGAGACAGGGGGCTCTGGGGCCAACGTCCTGACTTTC.

V and J are TRBV6-1 and TRBJ2-7; 7 bases are a match to TRBD1. The CDR3 spans 14 residues. CDR1 and CDR2 from the germline V gene are MNHNS and SASEGT. Losses at the gene ends were 7 bases for V and 6 bases for J; bases not matched to a gene: 12. CDR3 sequence reads: CASKRETGLGEQYF. The CDR3 DNA sequence: TGTGCCAGCAAAAGGGAGACAGGGCTCGGCGAGCAGTACTTC.

CDR3 in amino acids: CASSLGLKAGEPQHF. CDR3 sequence (DNA): TGTGCCAGCAGCCTCGGACTCAAGGCGGGGGAGCCCCAGCATTTT. The chain employs TRBV12-3 or TRBV12-4 and TRBJ1-5; possible D gene TRBD1, 5 bases. This CDR3 contains 15 residues. Trimming left V 6 bases short and J 8 bases short, with 20 bases between.

The rearrangement joins TRBV19 to TRBJ2-7; 11 bases agree with TRBD1. With V trimmed by 5 bases and J by 3 bases, 6 bases remained unmatched. This CDR3 spans 15 amino acids. The germline V gene encodes CDR1 LNHDA and CDR2 SQIVND (reference sequence). As DNA, the CDR3 is TGTGCCAGTAGTGCCCCCGGGACAGGGGGCTACGAGCAGTACTTC. The encoded protein is CASSAPGTGGYEQYF.

This sequence joins TRBV20-1 and TRBJ2-1; 11 nucleotides line up with TRBD2. Germline V CDR1 and CDR2: DFQATT, SNEGSKA (reference sequence). This CDR3 is built from 15 residues. J was trimmed by 3 bases and V by 1 base; bases with no gene match: 2. CDR3 sequence: CSARVTSGGYNEQFF. CDR3 sequence (DNA): TGCAGTGCTAGAGTTACTAGCGGGGGCTACAATGAGCAGTTCTTC.

V is TRBV2 and J is TRBJ2-2; 8 nucleotides agree with TRBD2. V was clipped by 3 bases and J by 1 base; unmatched bases: 1. The germline V gene has CDR1 SNHLY and CDR2 FYNNEI. The CDR3 is 15 residues long. In DNA form, the CDR3 reads TGTGCCAGCAGTGAGAGCGGGAGGAACACCGGGGAGCTGTTTTTT. As protein: CASSESGRNTGELFF.

In its sample, this clonotype was seen a few times. This chain links TRBV11-2 with TRBJ2-1; unclear D gene. The CDR3 is made up of 14 amino acids. Germline CDR1 is SGHAT and CDR2 is FQNNGV. Trimming took 0 bases from V and 9 from J, leaving 12 bases between them. DNA for the CDR3: TGTGCCAGCAGCTTAGATATCAGCAAGAGTGAGCAGTTCTTC. It encodes CASSLDISKSEQFF.

This clonotype came up a few times. The gene calls are TRBV12-3 or TRBV12-4 and TRBJ1-1, with 9 bases matching TRBD1. The J segment lost 11 bases and the V segment lost 6 bases, leaving 13 bases of the junction unmatched. The CDR3 is made up of 14 amino acids. The CDR3 reads CASSLLQGAYRAFF. The CDR3 coding sequence is TGTGCCAGCAGCCTTCTACAGGGGGCTTACAGGGCTTTCTTT.

The chain carries TRBV27 and TRBJ2-1; TRBD2 agrees at 11 bases. Germline CDR1 reads MNHEY; CDR2 reads SMNVEV (reference sequence). Trimming at V came to 5 bases and at J to 10 bases, leaving 7 bases not matched to a gene. This CDR3 comprises 14 residues. The CDR3 sequence: CASSLLAGEWEQFF. For the CDR3, the DNA is TGTGCCAGCAGTCTACTAGCGGGGGAGTGGGAGCAGTTCTTC.

V and J are TRBV5-1 and TRBJ2-2; D call uncertain. Germline V gene lookup returns CDR1 SGHRS and CDR2 YFSETQ. The CDR3 extends over 15 amino acids. Trimming took off 4 bases at V and 0 bases at J, with 10 bases between the two ends. The CDR3 region is CASSLRTPNTGELFF. The DNA of the CDR3 is TGCGCCAGCAGCCTCAGGACCCCGAACACCGGGGAGCTGTTTTTT.

The gene calls are TRBV4-3 and TRBJ2-7; tentatively, D is TRBD2 (5 bases). Germline loops: CDR1 LGHNA, CDR2 YSLEER. V was shortened by 5 bases and J by 2 bases, with 16 bases between the two germline ends. The CDR3 contains 15 residues. CDR3 DNA: TGCGCCAGCAGCAAAGGAGGCACCCTAACCTACGAGCAGTACTTC. Protein sequence: CASSKGGTLTYEQYF.

The gene calls are TRBV28 and TRBJ2-1; D perhaps matches TRBD1 (6 bases). The CDR3 length is 13 residues. Looked up from germline, CDR1 is MDHEN and CDR2 is SYDVKM. Trimming pared 9 bases from V and 7 bases from J, leaving 16 bases between. DNA of the CDR3: TGTGCCAGTCGACAGGTACTTGTGAATGAGCAGTTCTTC. As protein: CASRQVLVNEQFF.

This clonotype has more than one count but fewer than ten. This chain links TRBV11-3 with TRBJ2-1; unclear D gene. The CDR3 extends over 12 amino acids. V shed 1 base and J shed 5 bases, with 3 bases lying between them. From germline, CDR1 is SGHNT and CDR2 YENEEA. CDR3 region: CASSLGNNEQFF. In DNA form, the CDR3 reads TGTGCCAGCAGCTTAGGCAACAATGAGCAGTTCTTC.

This sequence joins TRBV3-1 and TRBJ2-7; the match to TRBD2 covers 14 bases. The CDR3 has 21 amino acids. CDR1 is LGHDT and CDR2 is YNNKEL in the germline V gene (reference sequence). V dropped 0 bases and J dropped 7; count of bases not matched to a gene: 20. The CDR3 reads CASSQERHRTSGRPRTWEQYF. Written as DNA, the CDR3 is TGTGCCAGCAGCCAAGAGCGACATCGGACTAGCGGGAGGCCCCGAACGTGGGAGCAGTACTTC.

This clonotype was counted only a few times. The V and J genes are TRBV13 and TRBJ2-4, with TRBD2 identical over 8 bases. The ends lost 5 bases at V and 0 bases at J; junction bases unmatched: 9. The germline V gene has CDR1 PRHDT and CDR2 FYEKMQ (reference sequence). This CDR3 contains 17 residues. The CDR3 region has the DNA TGTGCCAGCAGCCGGGGAGGAGCGGGAGTAGCCAAAAACATTCAGTACTTC. Its translation: CASSRGGAGVAKNIQYF.

The V call is TRBV11-2, the J call TRBJ2-3; 8 bases align to TRBD2. This CDR3 is built from 17 residues. J lost 4 bases, V lost 4 bases, and 13 bases had no gene match. Germline assignment: CDR1 SGHAT and CDR2 FQNNGV. The DNA of the CDR3 is TGTGCCAGCAGCTCCCTCCGACTAGCGCGGGGACCAGATACGCAGTATTTT. Amino acid sequence: CASSSLRLARGPDTQYF.

The chain joins TRBV9 to TRBJ2-2; tentatively, D is TRBD1 (6 bases). The CDR3 runs to 15 residues. Germline loops: CDR1 SGDLS, CDR2 YYNGEE. V was trimmed by 0 bases and J by 2 bases, leaving 8 bases between them. The CDR3 DNA reads TGTGCCAGCAGCGTAGGGGGGCGAAACACCGGGGAGCTGTTTTTT. It specifies CASSVGGRNTGELFF.

This chain uses TRBV5-1 with TRBJ2-3; D gene ambiguous. CDR3 length equals 15 residues. Germline CDR1 reads SGHRS; CDR2 reads YFSETQ. Trimming pared 0 bases from V and 2 bases from J, leaving 10 bases between. The CDR3 coding sequence is TGCGCCAGCAGCTTGGACGGGCAATACACAGATACGCAGTATTTT. Translated: CASSLDGQYTDTQYF.

This clonotype was seen a few times. V usage is TRBV7-9 and J usage is TRBJ2-3; a weak D match, TRBD2 (5 bases). V dropped 2 bases and J dropped 2 bases, with 14 bases sitting between them. Germline V gene data show CDR1 as SEHNR and CDR2 as FQNEAQ (reference sequence). This CDR3 spans 16 amino acids. CDR3 residues: CASSLSSSGHTDTQYF. CDR3 DNA sequence: TGTGCCAGCAGCTTAAGTTCCAGCGGCCACACAGATACGCAGTATTTT.

This clonotype was detected only a few times. The chain combines TRBV13 with TRBJ1-1, with 8 bases matching TRBD1. Trimming took 2 bases from V and 6 from J; bases not matched to a gene: 5. The germline V gene has CDR1 PRHDT and CDR2 FYEKMQ (reference sequence). The CDR3 loop spans 14 amino acids. CDR3 DNA: TGTGCCAGCAGCTTACAGGGGGCGGGTCCTGAAGCTTTCTTT. This codes for CASSLQGAGPEAFF. Supplemented by reference TRBV13 and TRBJ1-1, the full variable domain reads AAGVIQSPRHLIKEKRETATLKCYPIPRHDTVYWYQQGPGQDPQFLISFYEKMQSDKGSIPDRFSAQQFSDYHSELNMSSLELGDSALYFCASSLQGAGPEAFFGQGTRLTVV.

This clonotype came up a few times. The chain recombines TRBV7-9 with TRBJ2-7, with D unresolved. Germline CDR1 reads SEHNR; CDR2 reads FQNEAQ (reference sequence). The CDR3 loop spans 16 amino acids. V was trimmed by 0 bases and J by 7 bases, leaving 19 bases between them. This chain's CDR3 is CASSLANSRTPWEQYF. Here the CDR3 DNA reads TGTGCCAGCAGCTTAGCCAACTCTAGAACCCCCTGGGAGCAGTACTTC.

This clonotype turned up a few times. The chain recombines TRBV27 with TRBJ1-1; D gene unclear. V dropped 6 bases and J dropped 5 bases, with 16 bases sitting between them. The CDR3 covers 14 residues. The germline gives CDR1 MNHEY, CDR2 SMNVEV (reference sequence). The CDR3 region is CASRPKSHGTEAFF. CDR3 nucleotides: TGTGCCAGCAGACCTAAATCTCACGGAACTGAAGCTTTCTTT.

The genes are TRBV10-3 and TRBJ2-7; D perhaps matches TRBD1 (5 bases). The ends were cut back, 10 bases at V and 3 bases at J, with 13 bases in the middle. Germline assignment: CDR1 ENHRY and CDR2 SYGVKD. The CDR3 is 12 amino acids. CDR3 protein: CATALDSYEQYF. The CDR3 DNA follows: TGTGCCACCGCCCTTGACAGCTACGAGCAGTACTTC.

This clonotype was counted only a few times. The V gene is TRBV5-1, the J gene TRBJ2-7, with 8 positions matching TRBD2. Germline V CDR1 and CDR2: SGHRS, YFSETQ. Germline trimming cut 0 bases from V and 1 base from J; bases unmatched to any gene: 6. The CDR3 totals 16 residues. The CDR3 loop is CASSLGPSGPSYEQYF. The CDR3 DNA reads TGCGCCAGCAGCTTGGGGCCTAGCGGGCCATCCTACGAGCAGTACTTC.

This clonotype was observed once. The V and J genes are TRBV5-6 and TRBJ2-7; TRBD1 matches at 7 bases. CDR1 and CDR2 (germline): SGHDT, YYEEEE. The CDR3 contains 16 residues. Unmatched junction bases numbered 9, after V lost 1 base and J lost 2 bases. The CDR3 reads CASSLLRGTDPYEQYF. The DNA for the CDR3 is TGTGCCAGCAGCTTGCTACGTGGGACAGACCCCTACGAGCAGTACTTC.

The genes are TRBV6-5 and TRBJ2-1; 10 bases map to TRBD2. Germline CDR1 MNHEY, CDR2 SVGAGI. The V segment lost 1 base and the J segment 6 bases; nucleotides outside the gene matches: 6. CDR3 length: 16 amino acids. The CDR3 DNA follows: TGTGCCAGCAGTTACTTTATTAGCGGGAGGCCCAATGAGCAGTTCTTC. Translation gives CASSYFISGRPNEQFF.

The sample holds a few counts of this clonotype. This chain connects TRBV27 to TRBJ1-2; D gene uncertain. This CDR3 is 13 amino acids long. Germline loops: CDR1 MNHEY, CDR2 SMNVEV (reference sequence). The V and J ends lost 5 bases and 6 bases respectively, with 13 bases between them. Here the CDR3 reads CASSPRSDDGYTF. The DNA of the CDR3 is TGTGCCAGCAGTCCCCGGTCCGACGATGGCTACACCTTC.

This chain connects TRBV6-1 to TRBJ2-2; unclear D gene. The CDR3 runs 13 residues. V was shortened by 6 bases and J by 6 bases, with 11 bases between the two germline ends. Germline V gene data show CDR1 as MNHNS and CDR2 as SASEGT. The DNA of the CDR3 is TGTGCCAGCAGCCGATCTAGATCCGGGGAGCTGTTTTTT. It translates to CASSRSRSGELFF.